The 5 T cell receptor beta chains below all came from one sample that was sequenced in a study of CXCR3-negative and CXCR3-positive naive CD8 T cells. No antigen is known for these receptors. Study results and caveats: Relative to CXCR3-negative naive cells, CXCR3-positive naive cells had more hydrophobic TRB CDR3s.

5' RACE with UMI labels generated the TRB cDNA libraries. TCRdb reworked the 5' RACE reads into one entry per CDR3 protein, no DNA. The data show some 8,400 distinct CDR3 sequences, and the top ten clones hold approximately 2%. Source material: naive CXCR3+ CD8+ T cells from blood. Subset: CD45RO-CCR7+CD27+CD95- naive CD8+ T cells expressing CXCR3 (TNR3+). These receptors were obtained from a human donor in good health. Some clones in this sample may be carry-over from other donors' samples.

The V call is TRBV29-1, the J call TRBJ2-7; absent DNA, TCRdb's TRBD1 call cannot be checked. Germline-derived CDR1 and CDR2 are SQVTM and ANQGSEA. CDR3 length: 13 residues. The CDR3 sequence is CSARTGAAPEQYF.

The chain employs TRBV29-1 and TRBJ2-3; without DNA, the TCRdb call of TRBD2 cannot be checked. The CDR3 length is 14 residues. From germline, CDR1 is SQVTM and CDR2 ANQGSEA. This chain's CDR3 is CSVLLAGVSDTQYF.

This clonotype is identified as medium-sized from frequency. CDR3 loop: CASRPGQGVYTEAFF. The chain uses TRBV19 and TRBJ1-1; TCRdb's D gene call, TRBD1, goes unchecked for lack of DNA. The germline V gene has CDR1 LNHDA and CDR2 SQIVND (reference sequence). The CDR3 contains 15 residues.

The gene calls are TRBV29-1 and TRBJ2-7; TCRdb's D call of TRBD1 is untestable without DNA. The germline V gene has CDR1 SQVTM and CDR2 ANQGSEA. The CDR3 runs to 15 residues. CDR3: CSVLGTGGEGNEQYF.

This clonotype ranks as medium-sized in terms of frequency. CDR3 region: CASSLATDTQYF. This chain connects TRBV5-6 to TRBJ2-3. CDR3 size: 12 residues. The germline V gene encodes CDR1 SGHDT and CDR2 YYEEEE.